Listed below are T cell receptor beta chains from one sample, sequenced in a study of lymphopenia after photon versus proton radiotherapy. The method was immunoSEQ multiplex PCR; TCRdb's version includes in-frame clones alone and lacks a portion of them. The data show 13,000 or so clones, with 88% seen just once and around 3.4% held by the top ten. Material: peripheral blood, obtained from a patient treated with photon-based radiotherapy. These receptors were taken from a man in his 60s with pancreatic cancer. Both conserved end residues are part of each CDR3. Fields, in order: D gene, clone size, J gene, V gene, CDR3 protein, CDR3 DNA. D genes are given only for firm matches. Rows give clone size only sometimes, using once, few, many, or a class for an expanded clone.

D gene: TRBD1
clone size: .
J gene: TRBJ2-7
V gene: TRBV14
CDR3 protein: CASSHGQGRFGEQYF
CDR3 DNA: TGTGCCAGCAGCCATGGACAGGGCAGGTTCGGAGAGCAGTACTTC

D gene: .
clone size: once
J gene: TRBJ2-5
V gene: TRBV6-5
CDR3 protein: CASSRNRRETQYF
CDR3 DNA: TGTGCCAGCAGTCGGAACAGGAGAGAGACCCAGTACTTC

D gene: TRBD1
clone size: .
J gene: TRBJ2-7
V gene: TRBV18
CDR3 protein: CASSLLQGSYEQYF
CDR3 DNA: TGTGCCAGCTCCCTCCTACAGGGGTCCTACGAGCAGTACTTC

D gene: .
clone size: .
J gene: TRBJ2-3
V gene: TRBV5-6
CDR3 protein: CASSLVGVSTDTQYF
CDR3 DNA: TGTGCCAGCAGCTTGGTGGGTGTGAGCACAGATACGCAGTATTTT

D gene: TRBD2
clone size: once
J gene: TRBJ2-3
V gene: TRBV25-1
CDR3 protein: CASSESLAGGADTQYF
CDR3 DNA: TGTGCCAGCAGTGAATCCCTAGCGGGGGGCGCAGATACGCAGTATTTT

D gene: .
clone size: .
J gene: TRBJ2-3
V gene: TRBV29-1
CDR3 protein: CSVVSISSTDTQYF
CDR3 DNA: TGCAGCGTTGTGTCTATCAGTTCGACAGATACGCAGTATTTT

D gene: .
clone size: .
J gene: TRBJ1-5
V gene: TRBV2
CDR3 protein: CASRVRDNSNQPQHF
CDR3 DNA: TGTGCCAGCAGGGTCAGAGATAATAGCAATCAGCCCCAGCATTTT

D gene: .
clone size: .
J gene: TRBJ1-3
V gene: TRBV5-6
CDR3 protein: CASSLRSEFSGNTIYF
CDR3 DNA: TGTGCCAGCAGCTTGAGGAGTGAGTTCTCTGGAAACACCATATATTTT

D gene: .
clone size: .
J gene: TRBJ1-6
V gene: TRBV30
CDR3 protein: CAWEEWTSDSPLHF
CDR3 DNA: TGTGCCTGGGAGGAGTGGACATCGGATTCACCCCTCCACTTT

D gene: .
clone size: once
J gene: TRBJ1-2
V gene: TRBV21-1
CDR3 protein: CASVDYGYTF
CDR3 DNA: TGTGCCAGCGTGGACTATGGCTACACCTTC

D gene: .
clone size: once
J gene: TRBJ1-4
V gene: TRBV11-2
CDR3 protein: CASSFRSNEKLFF
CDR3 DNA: TGTGCCAGCAGCTTCAGGAGTAATGAAAAACTGTTTTTT

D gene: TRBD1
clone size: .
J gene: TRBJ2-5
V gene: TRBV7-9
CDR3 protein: CASGDRGRVETQYF
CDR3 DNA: TGTGCCAGCGGGGACAGGGGGCGCGTAGAGACCCAGTACTTC

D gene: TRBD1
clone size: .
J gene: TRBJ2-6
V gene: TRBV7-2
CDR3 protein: CASSPQGGVGANVLTF
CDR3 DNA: TGTGCCAGCAGTCCCCAAGGGGGCGTTGGGGCCAACGTCCTGACTTTC

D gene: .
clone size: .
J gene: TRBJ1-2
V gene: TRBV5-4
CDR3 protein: CASSTRQVRVSGYTF
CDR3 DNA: TGTGCCAGCAGCACCAGACAGGTCAGAGTTAGTGGCTACACCTTC

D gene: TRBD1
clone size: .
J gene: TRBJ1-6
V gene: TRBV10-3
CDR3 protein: CAIRGQGSSYNSPLHF
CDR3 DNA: TGTGCCATCAGGGGACAGGGGAGCTCCTATAATTCACCCCTCCACTTT

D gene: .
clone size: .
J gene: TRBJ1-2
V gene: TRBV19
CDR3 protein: CASSPRDVRGYGYTF
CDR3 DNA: TGTGCCAGTAGTCCCCGGGACGTAAGGGGCTATGGCTACACCTTC

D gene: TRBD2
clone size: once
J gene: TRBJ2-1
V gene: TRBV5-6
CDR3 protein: CASSPMGLYNEQFF
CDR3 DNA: TGTGCCAGCAGCCCCATGGGACTATACAATGAGCAGTTCTTC

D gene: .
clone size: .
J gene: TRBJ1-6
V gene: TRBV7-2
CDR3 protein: CASSAYNSPLHF
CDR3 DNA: TGTGCCAGCAGTGCTTATAATTCACCCCTCCACTTT

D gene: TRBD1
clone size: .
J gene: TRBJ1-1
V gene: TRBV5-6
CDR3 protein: CASSLQGDTEAFF
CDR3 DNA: TGTGCCAGCAGCTTGCAGGGGGACACTGAAGCTTTCTTT

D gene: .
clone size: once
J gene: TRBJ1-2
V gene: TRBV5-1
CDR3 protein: CASSLGESLYGYTF
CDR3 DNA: TGCGCCAGCAGCTTGGGGGAGTCCCTTTATGGCTACACCTTC

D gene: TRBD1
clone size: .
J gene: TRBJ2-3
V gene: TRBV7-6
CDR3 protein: CASSRTGWDTQYF
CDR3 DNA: TGTGCCAGCAGCAGGACAGGGTGGGATACGCAGTATTTT

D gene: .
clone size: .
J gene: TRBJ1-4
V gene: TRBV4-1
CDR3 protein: CATTRTPGSGGEKLFF
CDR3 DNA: TGCGCCACAACACGAACCCCAGGGTCCGGGGGTGAAAAACTGTTTTTT

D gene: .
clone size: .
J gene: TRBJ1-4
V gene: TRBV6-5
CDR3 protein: CASSYANRNEKLFF
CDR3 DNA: TGTGCCAGCAGTTACGCTAATAGAAATGAAAAACTGTTTTTT

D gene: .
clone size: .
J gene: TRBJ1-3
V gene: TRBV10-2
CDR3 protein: CASSRGTDGNTIYF
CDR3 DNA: TGCGCCAGCAGCCGCGGTACGGATGGAAACACCATATATTTT

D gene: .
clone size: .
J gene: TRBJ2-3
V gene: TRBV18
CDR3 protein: CASSSRQGGTDTQYF
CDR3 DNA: TGTGCCAGCTCATCCCGACAGGGAGGGACAGATACGCAGTATTTT

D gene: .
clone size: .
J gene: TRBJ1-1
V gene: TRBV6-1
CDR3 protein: CASNPRVNTEAFF
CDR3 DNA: TGTGCCAGCAATCCCAGGGTAAACACTGAAGCTTTCTTT

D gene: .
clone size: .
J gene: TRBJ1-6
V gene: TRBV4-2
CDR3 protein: CASSQAYAQADNSPLHF
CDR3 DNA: TGTGCCAGCAGCCAAGCCTACGCCCAGGCGGATAATTCACCCCTCCACTTT

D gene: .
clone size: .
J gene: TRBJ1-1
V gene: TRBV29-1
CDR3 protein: CSVPGVAEAFF
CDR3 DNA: TGCAGCGTGCCAGGGGTCGCTGAAGCTTTCTTT

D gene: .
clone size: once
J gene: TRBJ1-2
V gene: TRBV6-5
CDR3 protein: CASRRDEGSRGYTF
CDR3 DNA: TGTGCCAGCAGACGGGACGAAGGAAGTCGGGGCTACACCTTC

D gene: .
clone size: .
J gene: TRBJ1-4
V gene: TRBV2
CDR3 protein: CASTSRVLQGGEKLFF
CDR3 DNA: TGTGCCAGCACCTCGAGGGTTCTACAGGGAGGAGAAAAACTGTTTTTT

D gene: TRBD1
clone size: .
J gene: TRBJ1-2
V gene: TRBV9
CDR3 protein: CASSDDRASNYGYTF
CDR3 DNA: TGTGCCAGCAGCGACGACAGGGCTTCTAACTATGGCTACACCTTC

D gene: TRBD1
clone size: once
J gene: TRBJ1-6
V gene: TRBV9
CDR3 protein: CASSGGTDNSPLHF
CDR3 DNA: TGTGCCAGCAGCGGCGGGACAGATAATTCACCCCTCCACTTT

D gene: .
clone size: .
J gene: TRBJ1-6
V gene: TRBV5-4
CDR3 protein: CASRSLNSPLHF
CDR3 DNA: TGTGCCAGCAGATCACTGAATTCACCCCTCCACTTT

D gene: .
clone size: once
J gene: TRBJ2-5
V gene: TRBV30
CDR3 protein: CAWSVPGHRGETQYF
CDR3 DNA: TGTGCCTGGAGTGTACCTGGACACCGGGGAGAGACCCAGTACTTC

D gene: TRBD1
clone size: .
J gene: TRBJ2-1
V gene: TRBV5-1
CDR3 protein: CASSLGQGPYYEQFF
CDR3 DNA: TGCGCCAGCAGCTTAGGACAGGGTCCTTATTATGAGCAGTTCTTC

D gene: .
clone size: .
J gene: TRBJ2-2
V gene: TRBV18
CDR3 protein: CASSPRLATNTGELFF
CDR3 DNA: TGTGCCAGCTCACCACGATTAGCCACGAACACCGGGGAGCTGTTTTTT

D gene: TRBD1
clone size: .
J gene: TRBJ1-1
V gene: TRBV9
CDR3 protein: CASSAGTGEAFNTEAFF
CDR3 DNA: TGTGCCAGCAGCGCCGGGACAGGGGAGGCGTTTAACACTGAAGCTTTCTTT

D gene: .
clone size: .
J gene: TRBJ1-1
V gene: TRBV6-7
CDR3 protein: CASRTGPYTEAFF
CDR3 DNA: TGTGCCAGCAGAACCGGACCATACACTGAAGCTTTCTTT

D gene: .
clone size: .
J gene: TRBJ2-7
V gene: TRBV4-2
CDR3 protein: CASSPRGGDYEQYF
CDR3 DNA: TGTGCCAGCAGCCCCCGAGGGGGAGACTACGAGCAGTACTTC

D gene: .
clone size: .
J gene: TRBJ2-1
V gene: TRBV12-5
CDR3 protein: CASGLVLGGSDNEQFF
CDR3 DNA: TGTGCTAGTGGTTTGGTACTTGGGGGTTCGGACAATGAGCAGTTCTTC

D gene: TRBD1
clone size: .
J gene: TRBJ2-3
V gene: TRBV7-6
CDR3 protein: CASSLAPTGLTDTQYF
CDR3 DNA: TGTGCCAGCAGCTTAGCCCCGACAGGGCTCACAGATACGCAGTATTTT

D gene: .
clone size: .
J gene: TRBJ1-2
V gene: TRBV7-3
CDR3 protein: CASSPGRDYGYTF
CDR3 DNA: TGTGCCAGCAGCCCAGGACGGGACTATGGCTACACCTTC

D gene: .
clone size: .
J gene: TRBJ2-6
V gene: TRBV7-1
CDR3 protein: CASSVKNHGQSRANVLTF
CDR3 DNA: TGTGCCAGCAGCGTAAAAAATCACGGACAAAGTCGGGCCAACGTCCTGACTTTC

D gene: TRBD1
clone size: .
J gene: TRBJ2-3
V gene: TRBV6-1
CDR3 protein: CASSEGQGETDTQYF
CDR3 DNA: TGTGCCAGCAGTGAGGGACAGGGAGAAACAGATACGCAGTATTTT

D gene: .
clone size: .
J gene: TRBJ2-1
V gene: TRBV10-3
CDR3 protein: CAISAGKSSYNEQFF
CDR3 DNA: TGTGCCATCAGCGCAGGGAAAAGCTCCTACAATGAGCAGTTCTTC

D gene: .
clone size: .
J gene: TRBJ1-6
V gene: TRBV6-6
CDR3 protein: CASSYEGSESPLHF
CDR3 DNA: TGTGCCAGCAGTTACGAGGGTTCTGAATCACCCCTCCACTTT

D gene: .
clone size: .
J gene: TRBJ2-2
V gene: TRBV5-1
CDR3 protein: CASSLGSGETGELFF
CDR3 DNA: TGCGCCAGCAGCTTGGGATCAGGGGAAACCGGGGAGCTGTTTTTT

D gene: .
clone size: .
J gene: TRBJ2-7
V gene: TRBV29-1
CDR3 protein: CSVEDRKAGYEQYF
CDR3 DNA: TGCAGCGTTGAAGATCGCAAAGCTGGCTACGAGCAGTACTTC

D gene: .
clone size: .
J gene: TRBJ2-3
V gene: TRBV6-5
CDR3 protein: CASSPGDTQYF
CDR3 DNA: TGTGCCAGTTCCCCGGGGGATACGCAGTATTTT